The TCR beta chain described here comes from a study of human T cells and chemical hapten exposure. Study details: Sensitizing treatment utilized 2% DPC over an approximately 2 cm by approximately 2 cm portion of upper inner arm skin. Patients' scalps got diphenylcyclopropenone weekly throughout the approximately 25-week study.

CDR3 length: 15 amino acids. Germline assignment: CDR1 SQVTM and CDR2 ANQGSEA. Trimming took off 0 bases at V and 2 bases at J, with 12 bases between the two ends. There are many counts of this clonotype. TCRdb re-called the RACE reads with MiXCR, one entry per CDR3 protein. This table holds tens of thousands of distinct CDR3 sequences, around a tenth found once. Specified time point: patch test 2, 6 weeks after DPC sensitization. The treatment denotes: therapeutic diphenylcyclopropenone sensitization with weekly scalp DPC. This receptor was identified in a woman between 45 and 65 years old with alopecia areata. Some clones in this sample may be carry-over from other donors' samples. The V gene is TRBV29-1, the J gene TRBJ2-3; tentative D call: TRBD1 (6 bases). Specimen: whole blood, collected in connection with sensitization to the hapten diphenylcyclopropenone (DPC). CDR3 amino acids: CSVEESGALTDTQYF. For the CDR3, the DNA is TGCAGCGTTGAAGAATCAGGGGCCCTCACAGATACGCAGTATTTT.